This TCR beta chain was captured by sequencing in a study of response to subunit inactivated influenza vaccine. The CDR3 loop spans 12 amino acids. V was clipped by 7 bases and J by 2 bases, with 7 bases between them. Per germline, CDR1 MDHEN and CDR2 SYDVKM. The table lists this clonotype with a few counts. MiXCR, run by TCRdb on the RT-PCR reads, gives a single entry per CDR3 protein. The sample shows about 520,000 distinct CDR3 sequences, about 25% of them seen only once. This chain links TRBV28 with TRBJ2-3; unclear D gene. Sequenced here: CD4+ T cells sorted from PBMCs, sampled more than 4 days after vaccination. This TCR was recovered from a man between 45 and 60 years old who received an inactivated influenza vaccine. CDR3 protein: CASTTVTDTQYF. DNA for the CDR3: TGTGCCAGCACCACAGTCACAGATACGCAGTATTTT. The full variable domain, rest sourced from reference TRBV28 and TRBJ2-3, is DVKVTQSSRYLVKRTGEKVFLECVQDMDHENMFWYRQDPGLGLRLIYFSYDVKMKEKGDIPEGYSVSREKKERFSLILESASTNQTSMYLCASTTVTDTQYFGPGTRLTVL.